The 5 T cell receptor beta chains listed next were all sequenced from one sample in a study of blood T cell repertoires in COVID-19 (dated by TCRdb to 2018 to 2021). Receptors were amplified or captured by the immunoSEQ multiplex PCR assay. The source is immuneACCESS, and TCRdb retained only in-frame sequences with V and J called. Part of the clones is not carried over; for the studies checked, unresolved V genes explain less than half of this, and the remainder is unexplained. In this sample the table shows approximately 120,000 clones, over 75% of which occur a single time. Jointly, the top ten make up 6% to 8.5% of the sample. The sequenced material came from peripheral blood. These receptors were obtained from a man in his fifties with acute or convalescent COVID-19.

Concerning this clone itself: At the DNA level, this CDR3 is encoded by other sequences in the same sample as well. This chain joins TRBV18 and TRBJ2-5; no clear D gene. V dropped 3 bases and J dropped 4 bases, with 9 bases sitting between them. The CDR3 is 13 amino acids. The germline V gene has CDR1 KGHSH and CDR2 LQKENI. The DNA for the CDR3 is TGTGCCAGCTCACCTGGCCTGGCAGAGACCCAGTACTTC. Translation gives CASSPGLAETQYF.

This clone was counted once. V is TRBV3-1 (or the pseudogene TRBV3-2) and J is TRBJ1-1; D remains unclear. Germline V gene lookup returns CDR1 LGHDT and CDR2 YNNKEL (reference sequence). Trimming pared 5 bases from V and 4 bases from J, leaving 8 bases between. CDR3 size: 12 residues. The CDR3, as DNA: TGTGCCAGCAGCTCCTTATCCACTGAAGCTTTCTTT. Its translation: CASSSLSTEAFF.

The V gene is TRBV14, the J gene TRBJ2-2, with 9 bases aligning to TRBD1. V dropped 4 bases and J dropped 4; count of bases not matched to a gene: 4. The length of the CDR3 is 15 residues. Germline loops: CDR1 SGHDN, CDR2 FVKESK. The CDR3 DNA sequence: TGTGCCAGCAGCCCAACAGGGGGCTTCACCGGGGAGCTGTTTTTT. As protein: CASSPTGGFTGELFF. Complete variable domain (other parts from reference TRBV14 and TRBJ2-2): EAGVTQFPSHSVIEKGQTVTLRCDPISGHDNLYWYRRVMGKEIKFLLHFVKESKQDESGMPNNRFLAERTGGTYSTLKVQPAELEDSGVYFCASSPTGGFTGELFFGEGSRLTVL.

The CDR3 nucleotides read TGTGCCAGCAGCATTAACTCAGCGGCGTCCTACGAGCAGTACTTC. It yields the protein CASSINSAASYEQYF. The chain combines TRBV7-9 with TRBJ2-7; D may be TRBD2 (5 bases). Germline assignment: CDR1 SEHNR and CDR2 FQNEAQ (reference sequence). V dropped 5 bases and J dropped 1 base, with 15 bases sitting between them. The CDR3 runs 15 residues.

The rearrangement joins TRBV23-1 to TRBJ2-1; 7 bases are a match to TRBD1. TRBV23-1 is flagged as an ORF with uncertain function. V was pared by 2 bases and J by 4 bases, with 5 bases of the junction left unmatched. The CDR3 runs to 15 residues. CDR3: CASSQAQGSYNEQFF. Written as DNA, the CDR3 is TGCGCCAGCAGTCAAGCACAGGGGTCATACAATGAGCAGTTCTTC.